The clone carrying this TCR beta chain has at least ten counts. As yet, its antigen is unknown. This CDR3 comprises 13 residues. The V end lost 5 bases, the J end lost 3 bases, and 13 bases lay between the germline ends. Looked up from germline, CDR1 is DFQATT and CDR2 is SNEGSKA (reference sequence). Lactation, pregnancy, uncontrolled infections and other autoimmune diseases were all grounds for excluding patients. This record belongs to a study of Graves' ophthalmopathy and Graves' hyperthyroidism. Study-level points and caveats: A 13-signature model separated ophthalmopathy from stable hyperthyroidism, reaching 87.88% sensitivity and 81.08% specificity cross-validated. Most clonotypes expanded in thyroid above 0.001 frequency were present in blood too.

RNA transcripts were the template, and TCR beta CDR3 regions were amplified from them. RT-PCR with HTBI primers came first, then second-round multiplex PCR. Each CDR3 protein gets one entry after TCRdb re-called the multiplex PCR reads with MiXCR. In the table there are about 1.1 million distinct CDR3 sequences, less than 45% of which are singletons. The sequence was obtained from an adult man with Graves' hyperthyroidism. The specimen sequenced was peripheral blood or thyroid tissue (not recorded which). The chain has TRBV20-1 and TRBJ2-5, with a tentative D call TRBD1 (5 bases). For the CDR3, the DNA is TGCAGTGCTCCAGGGTTCGCTGAAGAGACCCAGTACTTC. Encoded protein: CSAPGFAEETQYF.